Listed below are T cell receptor beta chains from one sample, sequenced in a study of blood T cell repertoires in COVID-19. The assay was immunoSEQ multiplex PCR, and TCRdb's table has in-frame clones only and misses some. Here the sample spans about 400,000 clones, 88% being singletons. Sequencing was performed on PBMCs or T cells enriched from blood (not recorded which). These receptors came from a woman between 40 and 50 years old with acute COVID-19. The CDR3 runs from the conserved cysteine through the conserved F or W. D genes are given only for firm matches. The size of a clone is reported for some rows only, either as once, few or many, or as a class for expanded clones.

cdr3_length,clone_size,d_call,j_call,v_call,cdr3_aa,cdr3_nt
16,.,TRBD2,TRBJ2-5,TRBV3-1/TRBV3-2,CASSNVLAGGRETQYF,TGTGCCAGCAGCAATGTACTAGCGGGGGGGCGGGAGACCCAGTACTTC
14,.,TRBD1,TRBJ1-2,TRBV2,CASSRDRNNYGYTF,TGTGCCAGCAGCCGGGACAGGAATAACTATGGCTACACCTTC
15,.,.,TRBJ1-6,TRBV3-1/TRBV3-2,CASSQGMVPNSPLHF,TGTGCCAGCAGCCAGGGCATGGTACCCAATTCACCCCTCCACTTT
15,.,.,TRBJ1-4,TRBV5-6,CASSPGGLPNEKLFF,TGTGCCAGCAGCCCCGGGGGGTTGCCCAATGAAAAACTGTTTTTT
16,.,TRBD2,TRBJ2-5,TRBV5-4,CASSLSLAGLGETQYF,TGTGCCAGCAGCTTAAGTCTAGCGGGGCTCGGGGAGACCCAGTACTTC
15,.,.,TRBJ2-5,TRBV29-1,CSVEGLGAVQETQYF,TGCAGCGTTGAAGGGCTGGGCGCAGTCCAAGAGACCCAGTACTTC
11,once,.,TRBJ1-1,TRBV6-2/TRBV6-3,CASSNERAAFF,TGTGCCAGCAGTAACGAGAGGGCGGCTTTCTTT
16,.,.,TRBJ1-6,TRBV5-1,CASSPDGGAVNSPLHF,TGCGCCAGCAGCCCGGATGGGGGGGCCGTGAATTCACCCCTCCACTTT
12,.,.,TRBJ1-1,TRBV10-3,CAISAAGTEAFF,TGTGCCATCAGTGCAGCAGGCACTGAAGCTTTCTTT
15,.,.,TRBJ1-2,TRBV2,CASSEGRARDYGYTF,TGTGCCAGCAGTGAAGGAAGGGCCAGGGACTATGGCTACACCTTC
16,.,TRBD2,TRBJ2-7,TRBV7-8,CASSLARASGENEQYF,TGTGCCAGCAGCTTAGCGCGCGCTAGCGGGGAAAACGAGCAGTACTTC
16,.,.,TRBJ1-5,TRBV6-6,CASSPNRVLSNQPQHF,TGTGCCAGCAGTCCGAACAGGGTACTTAGCAATCAGCCCCAGCATTTT
13,.,.,TRBJ1-1,TRBV12-5,CASGSDSNTEAFF,TGTGCTAGTGGTTCGGACAGCAACACTGAAGCTTTCTTT
15,.,.,TRBJ1-6,TRBV5-4,CATLRGGFGNSPLHF,TGTGCCACCCTTCGAGGGGGTTTTGGTAATTCACCCCTCCACTTT
16,once,.,TRBJ1-4,TRBV6-5,CASSYTVGNINEKLFF,TGTGCCAGCAGTTACACGGTCGGGAACATTAATGAAAAACTGTTTTTT
14,.,.,TRBJ1-4,TRBV20-1,CSASVQGIYEKLFF,TGCAGTGCTAGTGTTCAGGGTATTTATGAAAAACTGTTTTTT
15,.,.,TRBJ2-5,TRBV6-5,CASSYSMGGQETQYF,TGTGCCAGCAGTTACTCGATGGGGGGCCAAGAGACCCAGTACTTC